This T cell receptor beta chain stems from a study of early T cells in non-severe SARS-CoV-2 infection. Study overall: Sequencing used unsorted whole-blood bulk RNA, so chains lack pairing.

Separate cDNA molecules each had unique molecular identifiers attached to them. TCRdb processed the 5' RACE reads anew with MiXCR; each CDR3 protein has one entry. The sample gives approximately 70,000 distinct CDR3 sequences, roughly an eighth of which show up once; roughly an eighth is in the top ten. V was clipped by 1 base and J by 1 base, with 14 bases between them. This CDR3 contains 17 residues. In its sample, this clonotype was seen a few times. Its antigen is not known. Study-wide results and caveats: The matching step, a VDJdb search, favored anti-spike CD8 responses and missed private and CD4 specificities.

The chain uses TRBV12-3 or TRBV12-4 and TRBJ1-5; D not resolved. Sample: whole blood. This sequence originates from an adult who was a healthcare worker with PCR-confirmed SARS-CoV-2 infection or an uninfected control (not recorded which). The CDR3 reads CASSLDSHIGSNQPQHF. Here the CDR3 DNA reads TGTGCCAGCAGTTTAGACAGCCACATTGGGAGCAATCAGCCCCAGCATTTT.